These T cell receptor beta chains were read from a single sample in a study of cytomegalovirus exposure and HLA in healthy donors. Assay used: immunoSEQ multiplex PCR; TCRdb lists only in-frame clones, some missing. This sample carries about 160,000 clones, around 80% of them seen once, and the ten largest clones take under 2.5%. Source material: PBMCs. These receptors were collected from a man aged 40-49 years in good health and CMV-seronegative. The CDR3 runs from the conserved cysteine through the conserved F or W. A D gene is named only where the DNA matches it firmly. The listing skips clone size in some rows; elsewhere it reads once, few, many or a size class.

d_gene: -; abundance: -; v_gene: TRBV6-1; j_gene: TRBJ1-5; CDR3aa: CASSETVAADHSNQPQHF; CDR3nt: TGTGCCAGCAGTGAAACCGTTGCTGCAGATCATAGCAATCAGCCCCAGCATTTT
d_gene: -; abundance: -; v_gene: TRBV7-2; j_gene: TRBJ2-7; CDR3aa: CASSLGRGLYEQYF; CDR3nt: TGTGCCAGCAGCTTAGGAAGGGGCCTCTACGAGCAGTACTTC
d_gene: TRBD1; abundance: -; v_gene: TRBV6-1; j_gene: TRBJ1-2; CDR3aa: CASSRGTGGGYGYTF; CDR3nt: TGTGCCAGCAGCAGAGGGACAGGGGGAGGGTATGGCTACACCTTC
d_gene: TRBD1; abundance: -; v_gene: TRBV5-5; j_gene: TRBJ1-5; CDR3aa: CASSLTGVDQPQHF; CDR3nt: TGTGCCAGCAGCCTAACAGGGGTGGACCAGCCCCAGCATTTT
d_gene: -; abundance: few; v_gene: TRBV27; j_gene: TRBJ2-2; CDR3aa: CASSLSGTRNTGELFF; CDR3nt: TGTGCCAGCAGTTTATCAGGGACTCGGAACACCGGGGAGCTGTTTTTT
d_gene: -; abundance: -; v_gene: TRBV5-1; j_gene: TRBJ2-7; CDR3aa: CASSLEGGPYEQYF; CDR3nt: TGCGCCAGCAGCTTGGAGGGGGGGCCCTACGAGCAGTACTTC
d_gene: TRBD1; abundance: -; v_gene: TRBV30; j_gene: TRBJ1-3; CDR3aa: CAWTGTGAGNTIYF; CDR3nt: TGTGCCTGGACCGGGACAGGGGCTGGAAACACCATATATTTT
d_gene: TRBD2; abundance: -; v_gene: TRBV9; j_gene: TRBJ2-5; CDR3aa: CASSASGSRETQYF; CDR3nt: TGTGCCAGCAGCGCTAGCGGGAGTAGGGAGACCCAATACTTC
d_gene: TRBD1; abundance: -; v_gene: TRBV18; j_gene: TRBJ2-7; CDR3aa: CASSPGQGLIEQYF; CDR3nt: TGTGCCAGCTCACCGGGACAGGGACTAATCGAGCAGTACTTC
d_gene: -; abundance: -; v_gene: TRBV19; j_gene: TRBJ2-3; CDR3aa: CASSIRASRSTDTQYF; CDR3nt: TGTGCCAGTAGTATACGTGCGTCTCGTAGCACAGATACGCAGTATTTT
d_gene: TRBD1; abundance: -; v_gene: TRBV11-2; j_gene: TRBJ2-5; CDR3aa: CASSLRGTGARYQETQYF; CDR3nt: TGTGCCAGCAGCTTACGCGGGACAGGGGCAAGGTACCAAGAGACCCAGTACTTC
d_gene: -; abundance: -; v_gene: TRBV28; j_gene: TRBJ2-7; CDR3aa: CASSLAGAGYEQYF; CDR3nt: TGTGCCAGCAGTCTCGCAGGGGCGGGTTACGAGCAGTACTTC
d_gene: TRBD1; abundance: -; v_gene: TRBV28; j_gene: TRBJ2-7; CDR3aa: CASSLRGTGVYEQYF; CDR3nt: TGTGCCAGCAGTTTACGAGGGACAGGGGTTTACGAGCAGTACTTC
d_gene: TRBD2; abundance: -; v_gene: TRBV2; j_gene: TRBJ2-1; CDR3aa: CASSGTSGSYNEQFF; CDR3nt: TGTGCCAGCAGCGGGACTAGCGGGAGCTACAATGAGCAGTTCTTC
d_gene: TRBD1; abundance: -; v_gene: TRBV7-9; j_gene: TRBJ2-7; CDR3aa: CASSVDRGEQYF; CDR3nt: TGTGCCAGCAGCGTCGACAGGGGCGAGCAGTACTTC
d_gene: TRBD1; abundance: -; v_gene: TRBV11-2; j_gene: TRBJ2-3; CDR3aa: CASSHGIQGRGTDTQYF; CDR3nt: TGTGCCAGCAGCCACGGGATACAGGGGCGAGGGACAGATACGCAGTATTTT
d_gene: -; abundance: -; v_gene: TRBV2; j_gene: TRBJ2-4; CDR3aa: CASSEARGTPDF; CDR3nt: TGTGCCAGCAGTGAAGCTCGGGGAACCCCCGACTTC
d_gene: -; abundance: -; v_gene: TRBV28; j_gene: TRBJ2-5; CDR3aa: CASSLLRATQYF; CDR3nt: TGTGCCAGCAGTTTATTACGAGCCACCCAGTACTTC